Included here is one T cell receptor (beta chain) sequence, with context. The specificity of this receptor is unknown. Base-call qualities are not available, and no considerably larger clone is one nucleotide away. The record originates from a study of regulatory T cells in long-lasting Graves disease (dated by TCRdb to the early 2020s). Notes on the research overall: Persistent Graves' disease was defined as persistently positive TSH receptor autoantibodies together with antithyroid drug treatment for over 5 years. The study was conducted in China and was registered as a clinical trial. On average, persistent Graves' disease patients in the clinical cohort had been on antithyroid drugs for about 10.3 years. A total of around 35 samples underwent TCR sequencing: roughly 13 from persistent and some 20 from newly diagnosed Graves' disease patients. Persistent Graves' disease patients were compared with newly diagnosed Graves' disease patients by peripheral blood TCR sequencing and RNA sequencing.

The study at large found these results: Persistent Graves' disease patients showed lower TCR Shannon entropy and fewer highly expanded clones than newly diagnosed patients, suggesting clonal expansion. More public clonotypes were shared among persistent patients (under 3,000) than among newly diagnosed patients (roughly 1,000). Persistent disease showed preferential use of TRBV28, TRBJ1-2 and TRBJ2-5, whereas newly diagnosed disease favored TRBV20-1 and TRBJ2-1. Only the TCR beta chain was sequenced and analyzed. Because the primary lesion, thyroid tissue, could not be accessed, the study looked at peripheral blood alone. The small sample size was acknowledged by the authors as a limitation that may reduce accuracy.

The library was generated by multiplex PCR. The instrument given in TCRdb is Illumina HiSeq 4000. TCR beta libraries were built with iRepertoire HTBI primers and Arm-PCR amplification of CDR3 regions. PCR products were gel purified before sequencing. Processing in the source paper ran as follows. Across samples, 60 to 70 TRBV and 12 to 15 TRBJ segments were identified and used for gene usage analysis of CDR3 amino acid clonotypes. COPE and FqMerger were used to merge filtered high-quality paired reads into contigs. BLAST was used to align contigs to IMGT TRBV, TRBD and TRBJ reference genes, with CDR3 defined following IMGT. Highly expanded clones were defined as clonotypes with a frequency above 0.1%. Repertoire diversity was measured by Shannon entropy, and V-J evenness by the Gini coefficient. A clonotype found in more than one individual was treated as public. TCRdb trimmed public reads at Q25 via fastp, called clones via MiXCR and kept in-frame beta chains. Each CDR3 protein appears once, grouped with its most common genes and DNA. These V and J calls originate from TCRdb's pipeline instead of the authors' own analysis. The sample table records almost 350,000 distinct CDR3 sequences; around 20% of these occur just once. The ten most abundant clones make up approximately 31% of the sample.

This sample's time point label indicates: persistent/refractory GD, antithyroid drugs over 5 years with positive TRAb. For both TCR sequencing and RNA sequencing, RNA was extracted from PBMCs using TRIzol. The diagnosis of Graves' disease was made according to American Thyroid Association guidelines. Recruitment of patients was carried out at an endocrinology department in Xi'an, China. Each patient gave approximately 8.8 milliliters of peripheral blood, collected in an EDTA anticoagulant tube. Ficoll Paque Plus density gradient separation was used to isolate PBMCs, and no further T cell sorting was performed. An Agilent 2100 Bioanalyzer and agarose gel were used to check RNA quality, and a NanoDrop 2000 was used to measure RNA concentration. The CDR3 measures 13 amino acids from cysteine to phenylalanine. The only DNA kept is the CDR3, 39 bases in frame from the first base. V is clipped by 0 bases and J by 6 bases, and the sequence between their germline boundaries is 8 bases long. The germline V gene specifies LGHNA as CDR1 and YSLEER as CDR2.

The sequenced sample was peripheral blood mononuclear cells (PBMCs), obtained when the disease was refractory, from a patient treated with antithyroid drugs. The receptor's source is a female donor with Graves disease. The chain joins TRBV4-3 to TRBJ1-1; a tentative D call is TRBD1 (5 bases match). DNA sequence: TGCGCCAGCAGCCAAGACCGGGGCCCTGAAGCTTTCTTT. This gives the protein CASSQDRGPEAFF.